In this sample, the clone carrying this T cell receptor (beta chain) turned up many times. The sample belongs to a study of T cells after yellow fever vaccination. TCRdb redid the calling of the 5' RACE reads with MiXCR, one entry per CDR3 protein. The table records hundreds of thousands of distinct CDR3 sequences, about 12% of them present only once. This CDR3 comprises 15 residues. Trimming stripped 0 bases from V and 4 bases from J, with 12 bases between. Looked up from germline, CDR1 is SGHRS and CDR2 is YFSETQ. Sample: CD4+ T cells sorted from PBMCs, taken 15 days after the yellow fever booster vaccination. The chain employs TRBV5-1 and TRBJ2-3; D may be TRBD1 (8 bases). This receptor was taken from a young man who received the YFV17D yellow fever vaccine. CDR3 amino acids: CASSLGQGRADTQYF. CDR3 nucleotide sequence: TGCGCCAGCAGCTTGGGACAGGGGAGGGCAGATACGCAGTATTTT.